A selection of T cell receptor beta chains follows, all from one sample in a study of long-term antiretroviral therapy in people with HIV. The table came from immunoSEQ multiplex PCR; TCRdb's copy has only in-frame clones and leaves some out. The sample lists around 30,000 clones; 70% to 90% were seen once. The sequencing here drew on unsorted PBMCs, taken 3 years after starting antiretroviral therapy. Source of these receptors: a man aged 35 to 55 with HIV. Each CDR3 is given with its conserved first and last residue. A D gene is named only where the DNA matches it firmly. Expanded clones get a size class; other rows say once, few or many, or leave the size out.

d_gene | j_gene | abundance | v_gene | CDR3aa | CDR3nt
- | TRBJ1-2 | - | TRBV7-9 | CASSLAAGDYGYTF | TGTGCCAGCAGCTTAGCGGCAGGGGACTATGGCTACACCTTC
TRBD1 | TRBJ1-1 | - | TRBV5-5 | CASSLPSGTGYMNTEAFF | TGTGCCAGCAGCTTGCCTTCAGGGACAGGCTATATGAACACTGAAGCTTTCTTT
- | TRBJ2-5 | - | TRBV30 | CAWSSWDGETQYF | TGTGCCTGGAGTTCGTGGGATGGCGAGACCCAGTACTTC
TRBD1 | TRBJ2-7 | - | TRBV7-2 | CASSATGWTGGGQYF | TGTGCCAGCAGCGCCACGGGCTGGACAGGGGGGGGGCAGTACTTC
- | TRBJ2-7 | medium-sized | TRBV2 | CAISRTSLEQYF | TGTGCCATAAGTAGGACCTCCCTCGAGCAGTACTTC
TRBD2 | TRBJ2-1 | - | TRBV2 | CASSDIGRTSGESSYNEQFF | TGTGCCAGCAGTGATATAGGGAGGACTAGCGGGGAGAGCTCCTACAATGAGCAGTTCTTC
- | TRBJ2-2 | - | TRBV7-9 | CASSLPTVSTGELFF | TGTGCCAGCAGCTTACCGACAGTATCCACCGGGGAGCTGTTTTTT
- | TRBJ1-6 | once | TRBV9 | CASSVGVDSPLHF | TGTGCCAGCAGCGTAGGGGTGGATTCACCCCTCCACTTT
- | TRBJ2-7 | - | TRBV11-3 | CASSLSPTASYEQYF | TGTGCCAGCAGCTTATCCCCGACTGCCTCCTACGAGCAGTACTTC
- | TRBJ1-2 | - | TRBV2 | CASTLDLNYGYTF | TGTGCCAGCACTCTCGACTTAAACTATGGCTACACCTTC
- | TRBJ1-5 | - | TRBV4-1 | CASSLSAGPNQPQHF | TGCGCCAGCAGCCTCTCGGCGGGCCCCAATCAGCCCCAGCATTTT
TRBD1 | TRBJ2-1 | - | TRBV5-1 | CASSLVPGTGSNEQFF | TGCGCCAGCAGCTTGGTTCCCGGGACAGGGTCGAATGAGCAGTTCTTC
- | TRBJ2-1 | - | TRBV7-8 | CASSLATAYNEQFF | TGTGCCAGCAGTCTCGCAACGGCGTACAATGAGCAGTTCTTC
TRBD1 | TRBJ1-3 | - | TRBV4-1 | CASSPGQGVGGNTIYF | TGCGCCAGCAGCCCAGGACAGGGGGTAGGTGGAAACACCATATATTTT
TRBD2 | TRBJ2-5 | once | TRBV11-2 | CASSLASGSPQETQYF | TGTGCCAGCAGCTTAGCCAGCGGGAGTCCCCAAGAGACCCAGTACTTC
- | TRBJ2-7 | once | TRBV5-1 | CASSLGSSYEQYF | TGCGCCAGCAGCTTGGGGAGCTCCTACGAGCAGTACTTC
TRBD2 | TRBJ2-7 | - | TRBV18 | CASSPQSGRIGYEQYF | TGTGCCAGCTCACCCCAGAGCGGGAGGATTGGATACGAGCAGTACTTC
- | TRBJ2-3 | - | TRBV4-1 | CASSQDFGHRGTDTQYF | TGCGCCAGCAGCCAAGATTTCGGACACCGTGGCACAGATACGCAGTATTTT
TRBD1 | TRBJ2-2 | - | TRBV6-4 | CASTRTGLNTGELFF | TGTGCCAGCACCCGGACAGGCTTGAACACCGGGGAGCTGTTTTTT
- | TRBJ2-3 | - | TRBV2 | CASSAKRINPDTQYF | TGTGCCAGCAGTGCGAAAAGGATCAATCCAGATACGCAGTATTTT
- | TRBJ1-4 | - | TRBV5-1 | CASSLGGVLVFDEKLFF | TGCGCCAGCAGCTTGGGAGGGGTTTTGGTCTTCGATGAAAAACTGTTTTTT
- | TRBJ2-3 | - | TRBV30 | CAWSVRSGTDTQYF | TGTGCCTGGAGTGTAAGATCTGGCACAGATACGCAGTATTTT
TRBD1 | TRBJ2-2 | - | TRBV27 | CASSNRGRVATGELFF | TGTGCCAGCAGCAACAGGGGGCGGGTCGCCACCGGGGAGCTGTTTTTT
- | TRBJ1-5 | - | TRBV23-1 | CASSQPPVVGCQPQHF | TGCGCCAGCAGTCAACCGCCGGTTGTCGGTTGTCAGCCCCAGCATTTT
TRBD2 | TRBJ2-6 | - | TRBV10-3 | CAISDRREGSGANVLTF | TGTGCCATCAGTGACAGGCGGGAGGGCTCTGGGGCCAACGTCCTGACTTTC
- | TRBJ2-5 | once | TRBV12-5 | CASGLVGETQYF | TGTGCTAGTGGTTTGGTAGGAGAGACCCAGTACTTC
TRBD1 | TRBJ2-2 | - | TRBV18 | CASSPRTGGPTGELFF | TGTGCCAGCTCACCCCGGACAGGGGGCCCCACCGGGGAGCTGTTTTTT
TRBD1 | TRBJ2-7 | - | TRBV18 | CASSPGAGTGVEQYF | TGTGCCAGCTCACCAGGAGCCGGGACAGGGGTCGAGCAGTACTTC
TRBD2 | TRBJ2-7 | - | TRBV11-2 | CASSPRTSGSYEQYF | TGTGCCAGCAGCCCCCGGACTAGCGGCTCCTACGAGCAGTACTTC
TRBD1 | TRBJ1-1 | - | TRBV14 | CASSTRTGGNTEAFF | TGTGCCAGCAGCACCCGAACAGGGGGGAACACTGAAGCTTTCTTT
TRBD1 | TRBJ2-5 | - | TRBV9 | CASSKRTGQETQYF | TGTGCCAGCAGCAAACGGACAGGGCAAGAGACCCAGTACTTC
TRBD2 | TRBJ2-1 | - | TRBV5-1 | CASNLGGTRVNNEQFF | TGCGCCAGCAATCTGGGGGGGACTAGAGTAAACAATGAGCAGTTCTTC
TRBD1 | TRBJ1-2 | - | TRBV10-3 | CAISETGTGAENYGYTF | TGTGCCATCAGTGAGACCGGGACAGGGGCGGAGAACTATGGCTACACCTTC
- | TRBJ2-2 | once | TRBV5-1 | CASSLGPGQNTGELFF | TGCGCCAGCAGCTTGGGGCCGGGACAGAACACCGGGGAGCTGTTTTTT
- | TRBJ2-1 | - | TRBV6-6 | CASSSRDKTYNEQFF | TGTGCCAGCAGTTCCCGGGACAAAACCTACAATGAGCAGTTCTTC
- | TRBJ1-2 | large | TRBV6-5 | CASSYSRGGEYGYTF | TGTGCCAGCAGTTACTCGCGGGGAGGGGAATATGGCTACACCTTC
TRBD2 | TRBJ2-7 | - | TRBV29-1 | CSVGSGRARYEQYF | TGCAGCGTTGGCAGCGGGAGGGCCAGATACGAGCAGTACTTC